This T cell receptor (beta chain) derives from a study of Tregs in tolerant kidney transplant recipients. The study's findings and limits: Validation in larger populations is needed because few patients were studied.

Note on this clone: The antigen is undetermined.

The data were produced by immunoSEQ multiplex PCR, yet TCRdb's version contains in-frame clones alone and is incomplete. The sample holds under 300,000 clones; more than 65% are singletons and the top ten take less than 0.75%. The CDR3 has 16 residues. V was cut by 0 bases and J by 1 base, with 13 bases left in between. Germline CDR1 SGDLS, CDR2 YYNGEE. Material for sequencing was CD4+ T cells from blood. The chain has TRBV9 and TRBJ1-2, with D unclear. The source of this sequence is a human donor in good health. The CDR3, as DNA: TGTGCCAGCAGCGTAGCGGCAGACCATTTTAACTATGGCTACACCTTC. This encodes CASSVAADHFNYGYTF.